These 26 T cell receptor beta chains were all obtained from the same sample, sequenced in a study of Ad26.COV2.S vaccination and SARS-CoV-2 variants. Documented treatment: over 15 received Ad26.COV2.S at low or high dose, single or two shots; about 5 received placebo; per-sample allocation not given. Samples were taken on day 63 after the first vaccine or placebo injection. Some clones are missing from TCRdb's copy, which holds only in-frame ones; the method was immunoSEQ multiplex PCR. This table has roughly 700,000 clones, roughly 90% appearing once. Here the sequenced sample was peripheral blood, taken in a trial of Ad26.COV2.S vaccine versus placebo. The receptor set was obtained from a person aged 18-60 years who received the Ad26.COV2.S COVID-19 vaccine or a placebo.

This clone was observed a single time. The V gene is TRBV2, the J gene TRBJ2-4, with no clear D. The ends were cut back, 4 bases at V and 8 bases at J, with 15 bases in the middle. The CDR3 spans 14 residues. Per germline, CDR1 SNHLY and CDR2 FYNNEI. Written as DNA, the CDR3 is TGTGCCAGCAGTGTGTTGGTATCGTCGGACATTCAGTACTTC. Translation: CASSVLVSSDIQYF.

The count of this clone is one. Here the CDR3 reads CASSLAGDRKKLFF. CDR3 coding DNA: TGCGCCAGCAGCTTGGCCGGGGACAGGAAAAAACTGTTTTTT. The genes are TRBV5-1 and TRBJ1-4; 8 nucleotides align to TRBD1. The CDR3 loop spans 14 amino acids. CDR1 is SGHRS, CDR2 YFSETQ, per germline. J lost 9 bases, V lost 0 bases, and 4 bases had no gene match.

The gene calls are TRBV10-3 and TRBJ2-4, with D possibly matching TRBD1 (6 bases). Germline V gives CDR1 ENHRY, CDR2 SYGVKD. The CDR3 runs to 13 residues. V shed 4 bases and J shed 10 bases, with 14 bases lying between them. The CDR3 reads CAISGIDRRIQYF. In nucleotides, the CDR3 is TGTGCCATCAGTGGGATCGACAGGCGGATTCAGTACTTC.

The chain has TRBV6-5 and TRBJ2-7; 9 nucleotides match TRBD2. Germline lookup yields CDR1 MNHEY and CDR2 SVGAGI. V shed 5 bases, J shed 4 bases, and the junction held 6 bases outside the gene matches. The CDR3 is 14 amino acids. Written as DNA, the CDR3 is TGTGCCAGCAGTCAAAGCGGGAGGAGATACGAGCAGTACTTC. Residues: CASSQSGRRYEQYF.

Comment on this clone: In the same sample, other DNA sequences code for this CDR3. The genes are TRBV27 and TRBJ1-1; 8 bases align to TRBD1. The CDR3 has 17 residues. Germline CDR1 and CDR2: MNHEY and SMNVEV (reference sequence). Losses at the gene ends were 4 bases for V and 0 bases for J; bases not matched to a gene: 10. The chain's CDR3 is CASSSFRTGLMNTEAFF. The CDR3 nucleotides are TGTGCCAGCAGTTCATTCAGGACAGGGCTTATGAACACTGAAGCTTTCTTT.

This clone was counted once. The rearrangement joins TRBV7-6 to TRBJ2-1; 7 bases are a match to TRBD2. Germline V gives CDR1 SGHVS, CDR2 FNYEAQ. With V trimmed by 2 bases and J by 9 bases, 10 bases remained unmatched. The length of the CDR3 is 15 residues. CDR3 in amino acids: CASSLWSGAGSEQFF. In DNA form, the CDR3 reads TGTGCCAGCAGCTTATGGAGCGGGGCGGGCAGTGAGCAGTTCTTC.

A note on this clone: Other DNA sequences within the sample encode an identical CDR3. The V call is TRBV6-5, the J call TRBJ2-1; 12 nucleotides agree with TRBD2. Trimming cost V 5 bases and J 5 bases; bases outside gene matches: 1. This CDR3 is built from 14 residues. Germline values: CDR1 MNHEY, CDR2 SVGAGI. This CDR3 is CASSRTSGDNEQFF. The CDR3 DNA follows: TGTGCCAGCAGTCGGACTAGCGGGGACAATGAGCAGTTCTTC.

The V and J genes are TRBV28 and TRBJ2-2; D remains unclear. This CDR3 is 13 amino acids long. Trimming cost V 5 bases and J 4 bases, with 8 bases left between them. Germline CDR1 MDHEN, CDR2 SYDVKM. Here the CDR3 reads CASSPHFTGELFF. Written as DNA, the CDR3 is TGTGCCAGCAGTCCTCACTTCACCGGGGAGCTGTTTTTT.

This clone was counted a few times. This sample also contains other DNA sequences that code for the same CDR3. V usage is TRBV19 and J usage is TRBJ1-6, with no clear D. V gave up 6 bases and J gave up 0 bases, with 3 bases separating them. The germline CDR1 and CDR2 sequences are LNHDA and SQIVND (reference sequence). CDR3 length: 13 amino acids. Written as DNA, the CDR3 is TGTGCCAGTAGGAGCTCCTATAATTCACCCCTCCACTTT. This translates into CASRSSYNSPLHF.

The CDR3 sequence: CAWSYRVGEAFF. The CDR3, as DNA: TGTGCCTGGAGTTACCGGGTTGGTGAAGCTTTCTTT. The chain carries TRBV30 and TRBJ1-1; no definite D call. Germline CDR1 is GTSNPN and CDR2 is SVGIG (reference sequence). Between the trimmed V and J ends, which lost 2 bases and 7 bases, there was a span of 11 bases. The CDR3 length is 12 residues.

This clone was seen a single time. V and J are TRBV2 and TRBJ1-2; D not resolved. Germline values: CDR1 SNHLY, CDR2 FYNNEI. The V and J ends lost 4 bases and 2 bases respectively, with 8 bases between them. This CDR3 region has 13 residues. Here the CDR3 DNA reads TGTGCCAGCAGTGGAGGAGGCAACTATGGCTACACCTTC. It specifies CASSGGGNYGYTF.

The chain recombines TRBV15 with TRBJ2-6; D unresolved. Trimming left V 0 bases short and J 1 base short, with 7 bases between. Germline loops: CDR1 LNHNV, CDR2 YYDKDF (reference sequence). This CDR3 is built from 16 residues. The CDR3 here is CATSRDRRSGANVLTF. As DNA, the CDR3 is TGTGCCACCAGCAGAGATCGGCGTTCTGGGGCCAACGTCCTGACTTTC.

In this sample, this clone turned up a few times. The chain is built from TRBV11-2 and TRBJ2-7; TRBD2 might be the D (7 bases). This CDR3 is built from 12 residues. V was clipped by 7 bases and J by 6 bases, with 13 bases between them. Germline V CDR1 and CDR2: SGHAT, FQNNGV. The CDR3 region has the DNA TGTGCCAGCATCTCCGGGGGGCGCGAGCAGTACTTC. Its translation: CASISGGREQYF.

The chain employs TRBV20-1 and TRBJ1-6; D uncertain. The V and J ends lost 3 bases and 7 bases respectively, with 4 bases between them. Germline V gene sequence: CDR1 DFQATT, CDR2 SNEGSKA (reference sequence). The CDR3 extends over 11 amino acids. CDR3 region: CSASINSPLHF. The CDR3 nucleotides read TGCAGTGCTAGTATAAATTCACCCCTCCACTTT.

Comments on this clone: Within the sample, other DNA sequences also encode this same CDR3. The chain links TRBV20-1 to TRBJ1-5; D is unresolved. Germline V CDR1 and CDR2: DFQATT, SNEGSKA (reference sequence). The CDR3 is 12 amino acids. V gave up 3 bases and J gave up 1 base, with 4 bases separating them. The CDR3 region has the DNA TGCAGTGCTAGTCCAAGCAATCAGCCCCAGCATTTT. Amino acid sequence: CSASPSNQPQHF.

With respect to this clone: The sample holds other DNA sequences that translate to the same CDR3. This CDR3 reads CAWSRDRGNQPQHF. The CDR3, as DNA: TGTGCCTGGAGCCGGGACAGGGGCAATCAGCCCCAGCATTTT. V gene TRBV30 combines with J gene TRBJ1-5, with 9 bases matching TRBD1. Germline CDR1 GTSNPN, CDR2 SVGIG (reference sequence). V lost 3 bases and J lost 2; bases outside the gene matches: 2. This CDR3 has 14 residues.

The V and J genes are TRBV20-1 and TRBJ1-2; 10 bases line up with TRBD1. This CDR3 is 14 amino acids long. The germline V gene encodes CDR1 DFQATT and CDR2 SNEGSKA (reference sequence). V dropped 3 bases and J dropped 6; count of bases not matched to a gene: 7. As DNA, the CDR3 is TGCAGTGCTAGTACGGGACAGGGGAGGCATGGCTACACCTTC. Translated, it gives CSASTGQGRHGYTF.

This rearrangement joins TRBV6-2 or TRBV6-3 to TRBJ1-6; D perhaps matches TRBD1 (6 bases). The CDR3 is 14 amino acids. The germline V and J ends were trimmed by 5 bases and 12 bases, with 17 bases remaining between them. Germline V gene lookup returns CDR1 MNHEY and CDR2 SVGEGT. The CDR3 region is CASSRDISLRPLHF. The CDR3 bases are TGTGCCAGCAGTCGGGACATATCCCTTAGACCCCTCCACTTT.

The CDR3 DNA reads as TGTGCCAGTAGTATAGAGGACTCTTCCGGGGAGCTGTTTTTT. As protein: CASSIEDSSGELFF. J is TRBJ2-2 and V is TRBV19, with a weak D call TRBD2 (5 bases). The V and J ends lost 0 bases and 6 bases respectively, with 8 bases between them. Germline-derived CDR1 and CDR2 are LNHDA and SQIVND (reference sequence). The CDR3 has 14 amino acids.

The V gene is TRBV7-2, the J gene TRBJ1-3, with 7 bases aligning to TRBD1. Germline V gives CDR1 SGHTA, CDR2 FQGNSA. The length of the CDR3 is 15 residues. V was pared by 7 bases and J by 3 bases, with 9 bases of the junction left unmatched. The CDR3 sequence is CASTYDRAGGNTIYF. In DNA, the CDR3 is TGTGCCAGCACCTACGACAGGGCGGGTGGAAACACCATATATTTT.

The V call is TRBV7-9, the J call TRBJ1-4; the match to TRBD1 covers 7 bases. The CDR3 is made up of 14 amino acids. The germline V gene encodes CDR1 SEHNR and CDR2 FQNEAQ (reference sequence). Trimming cost V 5 bases and J 6 bases; bases outside gene matches: 6. The chain's CDR3 is CASSPTGSYEKLFF. Written as DNA, the CDR3 is TGTGCCAGCAGCCCGACAGGGTCTTATGAAAAACTGTTTTTT.

This clone was detected many times. This chain uses TRBV27 with TRBJ2-3; D is unresolved. V was pared by 0 bases and J by 2 bases, with 3 bases between. Germline V gene sequence: CDR1 MNHEY, CDR2 SMNVEV (reference sequence). This CDR3 is built from 13 residues. CDR3 region: CASSLSYTDTQYF. CDR3 coding DNA: TGTGCCAGCAGTTTATCGTACACAGATACGCAGTATTTT.

This chain links TRBV7-2 with TRBJ2-5; unclear D gene. V was pared by 1 base and J by 5 bases, with 11 bases between. The CDR3 runs 14 residues. CDR1 is SGHTA and CDR2 is FQGNSA in the germline V gene. The CDR3 bases are TGTGCCAGCAGCTTAGGTGGGCTGTGGGAGACCCAGTACTTC. It encodes CASSLGGLWETQYF.

The chain has TRBV7-8 and TRBJ2-2, with D perhaps matching TRBD1 (5 bases). The germline gives CDR1 SGHVS, CDR2 FQNEAQ. Trimming left V 2 bases short and J 3 bases short, with 10 bases between. The CDR3 contains 15 residues. This CDR3 reads CASSLRGPDTGELFF. As DNA, the CDR3 is TGTGCCAGCAGCTTAAGGGGTCCGGACACCGGGGAGCTGTTTTTT.

The V call is TRBV24-1, the J call TRBJ1-4; D possibly corresponds to TRBD1 (5 bases). The V end lost 6 bases, the J end lost 8 bases, and 15 bases lay between the germline ends. The CDR3 consists of 14 residues. Germline CDR1 reads KGHDR; CDR2 reads SFDVKD. The CDR3 region has the DNA TGTGCCACCAGTACACCCGGGACGGGCGAAAAACTGTTTTTT. It translates to CATSTPGTGEKLFF.

The J gene is TRBJ2-3, the V gene TRBV27; D is uncertain. The CDR3 has 13 residues. Trimming left V 2 bases short and J 6 bases short, with 9 bases between. CDR1 and CDR2 (germline): MNHEY, SMNVEV (reference sequence). The CDR3 protein is CASSLGSWDTQYF. CDR3 nucleotides: TGTGCCAGCAGTTTAGGGTCTTGGGATACGCAGTATTTT.